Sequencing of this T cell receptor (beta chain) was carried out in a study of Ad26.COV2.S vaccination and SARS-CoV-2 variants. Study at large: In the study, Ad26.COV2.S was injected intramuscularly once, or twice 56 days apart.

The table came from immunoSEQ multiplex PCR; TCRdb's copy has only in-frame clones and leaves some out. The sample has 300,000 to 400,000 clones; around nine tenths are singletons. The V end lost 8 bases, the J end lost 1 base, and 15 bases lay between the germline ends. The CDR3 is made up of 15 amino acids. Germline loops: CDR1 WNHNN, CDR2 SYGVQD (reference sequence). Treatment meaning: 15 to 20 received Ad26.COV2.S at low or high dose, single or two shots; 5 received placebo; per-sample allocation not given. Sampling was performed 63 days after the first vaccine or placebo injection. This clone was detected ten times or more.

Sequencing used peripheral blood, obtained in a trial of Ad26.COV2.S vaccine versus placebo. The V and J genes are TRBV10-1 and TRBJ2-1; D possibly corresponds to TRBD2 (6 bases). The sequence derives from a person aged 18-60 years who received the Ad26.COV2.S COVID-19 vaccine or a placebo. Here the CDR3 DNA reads TGCGCCAGCGGTCGGGAGTCCTATTCCTACAATGAGCAGTTCTTC. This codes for CASGRESYSYNEQFF.